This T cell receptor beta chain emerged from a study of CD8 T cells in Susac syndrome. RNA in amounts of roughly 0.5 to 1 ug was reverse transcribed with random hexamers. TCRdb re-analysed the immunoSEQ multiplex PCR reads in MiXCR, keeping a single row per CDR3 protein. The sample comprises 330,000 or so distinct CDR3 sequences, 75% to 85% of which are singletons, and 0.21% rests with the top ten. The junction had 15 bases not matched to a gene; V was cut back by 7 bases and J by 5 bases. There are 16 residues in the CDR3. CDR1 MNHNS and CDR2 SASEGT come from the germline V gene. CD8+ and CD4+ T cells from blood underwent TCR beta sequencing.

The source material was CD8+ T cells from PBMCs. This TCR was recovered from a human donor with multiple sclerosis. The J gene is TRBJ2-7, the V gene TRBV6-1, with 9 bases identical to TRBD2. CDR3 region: CASMNEAGGPFNEQYF. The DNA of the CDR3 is TGTGCCAGCATGAACGAGGCGGGAGGGCCATTCAACGAGCAGTACTTC.